This TCR beta chain is drawn from a study of blood T cell repertoires in COVID-19. Sequencing was performed with immunoSEQ multiplex PCR; in TCRdb, only in-frame clones are kept and a portion is missing. The repertoire holds about 240,000 clones, with 85% to 90% as singletons. CDR1 is SGHVS and CDR2 is FQNEAQ in the germline V gene. Trimming removed 1 base from V and 3 bases from J, with 7 bases in between. The CDR3 extends over 13 amino acids. The chain links TRBV7-8 to TRBJ2-7; tentatively, D is TRBD1 (5 bases). The origin of this receptor is a woman aged 30 to 39 who had recovered from COVID-19. Material: PBMCs or T cells enriched from blood (not recorded which). The CDR3 spells CASSLGQLYEQYF. The CDR3 nucleotides read TGTGCCAGCAGCTTAGGACAGCTCTACGAGCAGTACTTC.